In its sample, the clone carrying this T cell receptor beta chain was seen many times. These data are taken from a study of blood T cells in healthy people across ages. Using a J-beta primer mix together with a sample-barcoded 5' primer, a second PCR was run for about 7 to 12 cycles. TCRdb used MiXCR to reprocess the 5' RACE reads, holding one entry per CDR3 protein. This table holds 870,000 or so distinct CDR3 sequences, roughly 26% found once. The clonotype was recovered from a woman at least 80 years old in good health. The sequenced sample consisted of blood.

For the CDR3, the DNA is TGTGCCAGCAGTTTATCTATCTTGAGCTCTGGGGCCAACGTCCTGACTTTC. Translating gives CASSLSILSSGANVLTF. The chain links TRBV27 to TRBJ2-6; D unresolved. The CDR3 has 17 residues. Deletions cut 0 bases from V and 0 bases from J, with 9 bases between. The V gene's germline CDR1 is MNHEY and CDR2 SMNVEV (reference sequence).